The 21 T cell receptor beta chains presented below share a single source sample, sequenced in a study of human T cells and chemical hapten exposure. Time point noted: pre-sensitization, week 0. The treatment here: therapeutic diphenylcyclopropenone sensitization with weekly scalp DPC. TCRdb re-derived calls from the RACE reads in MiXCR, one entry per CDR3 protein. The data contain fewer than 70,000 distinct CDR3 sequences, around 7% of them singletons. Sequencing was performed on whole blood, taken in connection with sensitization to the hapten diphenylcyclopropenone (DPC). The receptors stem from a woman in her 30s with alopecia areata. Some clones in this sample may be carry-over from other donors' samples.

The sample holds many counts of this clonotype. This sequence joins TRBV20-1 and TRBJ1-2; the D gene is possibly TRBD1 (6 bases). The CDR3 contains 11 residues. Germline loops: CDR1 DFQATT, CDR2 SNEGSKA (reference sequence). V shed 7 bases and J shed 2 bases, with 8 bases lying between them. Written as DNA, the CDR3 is TGCAGTGTCAGGGGAAACTATGGCTACACCTTC. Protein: CSVRGNYGYTF.

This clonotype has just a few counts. The CDR3 DNA reads as TGTGCCAGCAGAGACGCGACAGATACGCAGTATTTT. As protein: CASRDATDTQYF. V gene TRBV6-6 combines with J gene TRBJ2-3; D not resolved. The CDR3 covers 12 residues. V dropped 6 bases and J dropped 3 bases, with 7 bases sitting between them. The germline V gene has CDR1 MNHNY and CDR2 SVGAGI (reference sequence).

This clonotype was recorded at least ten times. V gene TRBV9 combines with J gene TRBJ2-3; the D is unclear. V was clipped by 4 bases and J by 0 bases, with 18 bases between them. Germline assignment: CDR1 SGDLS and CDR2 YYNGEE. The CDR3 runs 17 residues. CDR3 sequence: CASSPYSGGRSTDTQYF. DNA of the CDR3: TGTGCCAGCAGCCCCTATTCGGGCGGAAGGAGCACAGATACGCAGTATTTT. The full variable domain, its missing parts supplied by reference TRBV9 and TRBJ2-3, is DSGVTQTPKHLITATGQRVTLRCSPRSGDLSVYWYQQSLDQGLQFLIQYYNGEERAKGNILERFSAQQFPDLHSELNLSSLELGDSALYFCASSPYSGGRSTDTQYFGPGTRLTVL.

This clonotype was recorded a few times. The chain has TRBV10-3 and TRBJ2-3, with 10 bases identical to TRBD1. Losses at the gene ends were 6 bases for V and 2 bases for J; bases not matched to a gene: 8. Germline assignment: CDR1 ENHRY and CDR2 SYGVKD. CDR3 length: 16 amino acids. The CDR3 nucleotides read TGTGCCATCAGCCCTGGGACAGGGGTCTCCACAGATACGCAGTATTTT. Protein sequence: CAISPGTGVSTDTQYF.

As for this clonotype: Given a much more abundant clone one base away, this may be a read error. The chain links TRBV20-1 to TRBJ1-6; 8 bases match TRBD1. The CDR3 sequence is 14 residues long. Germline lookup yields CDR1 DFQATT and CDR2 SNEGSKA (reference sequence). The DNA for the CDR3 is TGCAGTGCTACCAGGACAGGGTATAATTCACCCCTCAACTTT. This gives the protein CSATRTGYNSPLNF.

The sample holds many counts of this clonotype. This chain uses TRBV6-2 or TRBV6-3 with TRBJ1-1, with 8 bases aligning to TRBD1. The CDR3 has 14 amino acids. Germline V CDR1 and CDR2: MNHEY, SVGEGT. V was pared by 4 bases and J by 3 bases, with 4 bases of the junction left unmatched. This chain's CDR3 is CASSFQGADTEAFF. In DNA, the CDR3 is TGTGCCAGCAGTTTTCAGGGGGCAGACACTGAAGCTTTCTTT.

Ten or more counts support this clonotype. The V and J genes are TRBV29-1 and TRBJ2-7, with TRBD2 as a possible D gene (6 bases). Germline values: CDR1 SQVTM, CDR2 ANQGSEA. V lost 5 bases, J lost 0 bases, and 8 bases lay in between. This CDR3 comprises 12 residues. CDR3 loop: CSVRGNSYEQYF. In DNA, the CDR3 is TGCAGCGTTCGCGGGAACTCCTACGAGCAGTACTTC.

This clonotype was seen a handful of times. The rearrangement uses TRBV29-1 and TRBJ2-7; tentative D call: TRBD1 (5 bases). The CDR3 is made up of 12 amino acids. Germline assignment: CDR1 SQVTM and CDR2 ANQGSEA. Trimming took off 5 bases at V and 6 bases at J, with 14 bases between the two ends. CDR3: CSVWTLTGEQYF. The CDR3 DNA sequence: TGCAGCGTTTGGACCCTAACAGGCGAGCAGTACTTC.

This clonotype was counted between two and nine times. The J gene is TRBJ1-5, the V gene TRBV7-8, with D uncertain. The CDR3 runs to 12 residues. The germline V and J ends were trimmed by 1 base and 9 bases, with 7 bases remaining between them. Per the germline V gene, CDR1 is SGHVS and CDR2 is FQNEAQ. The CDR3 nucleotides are TGTGCCAGCAGCTTAGTAGGGCTGCCCCAGCATTTT. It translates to CASSLVGLPQHF.

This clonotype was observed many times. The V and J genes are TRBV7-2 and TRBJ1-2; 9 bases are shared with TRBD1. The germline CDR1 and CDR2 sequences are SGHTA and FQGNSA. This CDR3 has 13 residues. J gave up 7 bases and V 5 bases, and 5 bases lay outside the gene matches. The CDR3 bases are TGTGCCAGCAGCCCACAGGGGGCAACTGGCTACACCTTC. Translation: CASSPQGATGYTF.

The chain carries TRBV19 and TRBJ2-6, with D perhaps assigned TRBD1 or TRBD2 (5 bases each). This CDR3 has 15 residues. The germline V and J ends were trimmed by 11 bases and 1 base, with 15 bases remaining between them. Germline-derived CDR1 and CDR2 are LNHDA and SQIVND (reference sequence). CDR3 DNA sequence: TGTGCCGTTTCCGGGACGCCGTCTGGGGCCAACGTCCTGACTTTC. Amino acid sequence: CAVSGTPSGANVLTF.

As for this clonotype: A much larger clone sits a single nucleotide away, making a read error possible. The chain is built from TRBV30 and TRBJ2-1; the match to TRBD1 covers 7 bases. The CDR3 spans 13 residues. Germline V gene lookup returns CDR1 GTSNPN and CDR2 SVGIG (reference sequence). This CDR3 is CAWSRQGYNKQFF. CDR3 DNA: TGTGCCTGGAGCCGACAGGGCTACAATAAGCAGTTCTTC.

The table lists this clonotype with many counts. The CDR3 reads CAWDGRTGGTEAFF. The CDR3 DNA follows: TGTGCCTGGGATGGTAGGACAGGGGGTACTGAAGCTTTCTTT. The genes are TRBV30 and TRBJ1-1, with 10 bases fitting TRBD1. With 5 bases clipped from V and 5 bases from J, the junction kept 8 bases outside the gene matches. The CDR3 totals 14 residues. Per the germline V gene, CDR1 is GTSNPN and CDR2 is SVGIG (reference sequence).

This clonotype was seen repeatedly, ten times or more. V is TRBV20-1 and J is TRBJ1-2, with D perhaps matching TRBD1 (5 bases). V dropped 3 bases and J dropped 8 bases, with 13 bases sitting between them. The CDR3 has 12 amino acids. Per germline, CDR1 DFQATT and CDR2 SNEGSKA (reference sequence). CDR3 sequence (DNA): TGCAGTGCTAGTTGGCAGGGAAGGGGCTACACCTTC. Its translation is CSASWQGRGYTF.

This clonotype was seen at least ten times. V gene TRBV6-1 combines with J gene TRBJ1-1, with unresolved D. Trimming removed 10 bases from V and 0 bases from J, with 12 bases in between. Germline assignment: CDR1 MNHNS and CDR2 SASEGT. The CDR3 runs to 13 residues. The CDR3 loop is CAIRLRMNTEAFF. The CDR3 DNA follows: TGTGCCATCCGACTCCGGATGAACACTGAAGCTTTCTTT.

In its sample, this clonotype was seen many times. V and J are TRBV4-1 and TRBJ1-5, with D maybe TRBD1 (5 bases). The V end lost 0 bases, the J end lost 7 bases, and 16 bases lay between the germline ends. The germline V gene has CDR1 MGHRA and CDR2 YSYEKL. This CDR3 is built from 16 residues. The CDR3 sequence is CASSQEVAGPDQPQHF. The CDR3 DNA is TGCGCCAGCAGCCAAGAGGTGGCAGGGCCAGACCAGCCCCAGCATTTT.

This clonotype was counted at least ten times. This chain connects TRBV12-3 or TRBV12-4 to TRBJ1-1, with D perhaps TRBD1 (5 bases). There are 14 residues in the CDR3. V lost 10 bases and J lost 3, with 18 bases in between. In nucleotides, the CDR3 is TGTGCCATTAGGGTGGCGCTGGGGGACACTGAAGCTTTCTTT. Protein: CAIRVALGDTEAFF.

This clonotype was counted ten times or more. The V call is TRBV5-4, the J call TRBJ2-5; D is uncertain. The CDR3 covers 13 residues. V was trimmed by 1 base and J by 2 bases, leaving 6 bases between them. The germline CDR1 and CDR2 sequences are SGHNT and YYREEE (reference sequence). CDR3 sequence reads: CASSLSPQETQYF. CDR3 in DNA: TGTGCCAGCAGCTTGTCCCCTCAAGAGACCCAGTACTTC.

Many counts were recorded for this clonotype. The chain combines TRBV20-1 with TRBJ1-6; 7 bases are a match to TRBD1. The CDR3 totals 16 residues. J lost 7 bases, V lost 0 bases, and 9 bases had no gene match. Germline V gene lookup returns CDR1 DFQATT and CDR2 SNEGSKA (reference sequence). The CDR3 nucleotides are TGCAGTGCTAGAGAGCCCGGCAGGGGGGGAAATTCACCCCTCCACTTT. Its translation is CSAREPGRGGNSPLHF.

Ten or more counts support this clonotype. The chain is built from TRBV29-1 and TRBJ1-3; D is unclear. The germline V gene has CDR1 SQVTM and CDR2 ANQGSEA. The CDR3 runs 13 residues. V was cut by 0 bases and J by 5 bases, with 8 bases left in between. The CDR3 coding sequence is TGCAGCGTTGAAGATCTGGCGAGAAACACCATATATTTT. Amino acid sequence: CSVEDLARNTIYF.

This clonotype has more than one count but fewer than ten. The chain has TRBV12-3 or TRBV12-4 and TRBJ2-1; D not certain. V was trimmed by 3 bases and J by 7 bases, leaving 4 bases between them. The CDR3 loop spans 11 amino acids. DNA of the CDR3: TGTGCCAGCAGTTTTCAGAATGAGCAGTTCTTC. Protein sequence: CASSFQNEQFF.